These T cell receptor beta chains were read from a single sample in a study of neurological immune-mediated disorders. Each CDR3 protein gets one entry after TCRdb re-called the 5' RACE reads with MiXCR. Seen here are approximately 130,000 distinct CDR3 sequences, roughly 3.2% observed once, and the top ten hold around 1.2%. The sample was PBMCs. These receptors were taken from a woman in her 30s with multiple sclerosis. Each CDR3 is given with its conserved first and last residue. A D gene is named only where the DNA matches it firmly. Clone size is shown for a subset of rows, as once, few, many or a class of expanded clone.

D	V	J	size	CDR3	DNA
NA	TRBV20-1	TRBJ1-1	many	CSALAAFF	TGCAGTGCCCTCGCGGCTTTCTTT
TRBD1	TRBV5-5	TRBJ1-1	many	CASSLNGQVMNTEAFF	TGTGCCAGCAGCCTGAACGGACAGGTAATGAACACTGAAGCTTTCTTT
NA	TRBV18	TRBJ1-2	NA	CASSPPSGDYGYTF	TGTGCCAGCTCACCACCGTCCGGAGACTATGGCTACACCTTC
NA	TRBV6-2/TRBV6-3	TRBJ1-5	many	CASSSGQVQPQHF	TGTGCCAGCAGTAGCGGGCAGGTTCAGCCCCAGCATTTT
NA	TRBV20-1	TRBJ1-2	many	CSAEKAVGGGYTF	TGCAGTGCTGAGAAGGCAGTAGGTGGTGGCTACACCTTC
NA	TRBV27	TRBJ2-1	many	CASSAGTALGAPEQFF	TGTGCCAGCAGCGCCGGGACCGCCCTAGGGGCCCCCGAGCAGTTCTTC
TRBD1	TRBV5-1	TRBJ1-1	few	CASSLSRGITEAFF	TGCGCCAGCAGCTTGAGCAGGGGGATCACTGAAGCTTTCTTT
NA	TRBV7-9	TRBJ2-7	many	CASQGQPGSEQYF	TGTGCCAGCCAAGGACAGCCTGGTTCCGAGCAGTACTTC
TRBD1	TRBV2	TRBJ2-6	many	CASRDRSGANVLTF	TGTGCCAGCAGGGACAGGTCTGGGGCCAACGTCCTGACTTTC
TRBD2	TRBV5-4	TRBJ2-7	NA	CASGGSGATYEQYF	TGTGCCAGCGGGGGTAGCGGGGCCACCTACGAGCAGTACTTC
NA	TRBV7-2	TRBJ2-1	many	CASSTQVGPSSYNEQFF	TGTGCCAGCAGCACACAGGTCGGGCCGAGCTCCTACAATGAGCAGTTCTTC
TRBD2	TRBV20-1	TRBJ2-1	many	CSARDPGGSRAYNEQFF	TGCAGTGCTAGAGACCCCGGGGGGTCAAGGGCGTACAATGAGCAGTTCTTC
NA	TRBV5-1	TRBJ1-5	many	CASSLGGEGQPQHF	TGCGCCAGCAGCTTGGGGGGGGAGGGTCAGCCCCAGCATTTT
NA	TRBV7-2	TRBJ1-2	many	CASRGRRDGYTF	TGTGCCAGCAGAGGACGCCGCGACGGCTACACCTTC
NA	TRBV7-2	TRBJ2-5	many	CASSPVIGMETQYF	TGTGCCAGCAGCCCCGTAATTGGGATGGAGACCCAGTACTTC
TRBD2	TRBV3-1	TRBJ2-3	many	CASSQVTSGYGDTQYF	TGTGCCAGCAGCCAAGTGACTAGCGGTTACGGGGATACGCAGTATTTT
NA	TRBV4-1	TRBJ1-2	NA	CASSQDVANGYTF	TGCGCCAGCAGCCAAGATGTAGCGAATGGCTACACCTTC
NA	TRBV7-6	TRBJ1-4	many	CASSPPGNEKLFF	TGTGCCAGCAGCCCCCCAGGGAATGAAAAACTGTTTTTT
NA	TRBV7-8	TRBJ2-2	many	CASSPVVITGELFF	TGTGCCAGCAGCCCCGTGGTGATCACCGGGGAGCTGTTTTTT
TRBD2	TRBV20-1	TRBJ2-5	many	CSARTSGMTQYF	TGCAGTGCTAGGACTAGCGGAATGACCCAGTACTTC
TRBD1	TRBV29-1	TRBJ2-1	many	CSVETGRESNEQFF	TGCAGCGTGGAGACAGGGCGAGAGTCGAATGAGCAGTTCTTC
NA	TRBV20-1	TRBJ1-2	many	CSARGRAGVGGYTF	TGCAGTGCTAGGGGCAGGGCAGGGGTTGGTGGCTACACCTTC
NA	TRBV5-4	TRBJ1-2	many	CASSLERSMVNSNYGYTF	TGTGCCAGCAGCTTGGAAAGGTCGATGGTTAACTCGAACTATGGCTACACCTTC